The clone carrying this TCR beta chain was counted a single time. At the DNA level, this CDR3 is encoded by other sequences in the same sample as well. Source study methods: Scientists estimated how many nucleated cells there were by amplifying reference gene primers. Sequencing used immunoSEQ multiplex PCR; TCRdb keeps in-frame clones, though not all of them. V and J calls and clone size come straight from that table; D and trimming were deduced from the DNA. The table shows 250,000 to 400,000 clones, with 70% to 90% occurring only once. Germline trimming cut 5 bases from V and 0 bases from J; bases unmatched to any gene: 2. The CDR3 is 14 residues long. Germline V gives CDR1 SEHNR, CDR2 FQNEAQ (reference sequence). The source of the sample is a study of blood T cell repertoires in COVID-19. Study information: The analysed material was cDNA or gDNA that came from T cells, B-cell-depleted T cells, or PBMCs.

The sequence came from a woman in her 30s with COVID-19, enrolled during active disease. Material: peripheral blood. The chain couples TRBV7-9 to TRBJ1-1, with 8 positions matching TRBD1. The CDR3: CASSLTGVNTEAFF. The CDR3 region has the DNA TGTGCCAGCAGCCTGACAGGGGTGAACACTGAAGCTTTCTTT.